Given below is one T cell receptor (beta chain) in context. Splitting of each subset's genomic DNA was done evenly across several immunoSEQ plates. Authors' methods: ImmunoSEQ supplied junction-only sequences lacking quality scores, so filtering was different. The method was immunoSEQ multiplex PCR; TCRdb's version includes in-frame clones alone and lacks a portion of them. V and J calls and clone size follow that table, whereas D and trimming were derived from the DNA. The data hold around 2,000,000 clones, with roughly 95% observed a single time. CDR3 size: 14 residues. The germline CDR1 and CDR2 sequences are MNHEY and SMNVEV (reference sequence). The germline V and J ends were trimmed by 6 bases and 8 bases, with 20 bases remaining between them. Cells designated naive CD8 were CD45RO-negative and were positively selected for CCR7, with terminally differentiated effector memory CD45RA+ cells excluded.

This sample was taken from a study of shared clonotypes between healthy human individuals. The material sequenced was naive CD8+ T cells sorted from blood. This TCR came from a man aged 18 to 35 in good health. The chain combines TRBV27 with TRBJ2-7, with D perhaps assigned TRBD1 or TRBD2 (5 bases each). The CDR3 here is CASSMRGPQGKQYF. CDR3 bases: TGTGCCAGCAGCATGAGGGGTCCTCAAGGCAAGCAGTACTTC.